This TCR beta chain was recorded in a study of PD-1 blockade in classical Hodgkin lymphoma. This clone was recorded a few times. Libraries were prepared by immunoSEQ multiplex PCR; TCRdb keeps only in-frame clonotypes and omits some of them. The sample records tens of thousands of clones, more than 60% being singletons. Relapse after autologous stem cell transplantation occurred in every patient, and brentuximab vedotin exposure varied. Complete response, partial response or progressive disease was recorded as best response. The length of the CDR3 is 14 residues. CDR1 and CDR2 from the germline V gene are SGHRS and YFSETQ. Losses at the gene ends were 2 bases for V and 8 bases for J; bases not matched to a gene: 4.

Sequenced here: peripheral blood mononuclear cells (PBMCs), sampled before the second cycle of nivolumab. The chain couples TRBV5-1 to TRBJ1-6, with 7 nucleotides matching TRBD1. The receptor comes from a human donor with classical Hodgkin lymphoma. The CDR3 region is CASSLQGPDSPLHF. CDR3 DNA: TGCGCCAGCAGCTTACAGGGGCCGGATTCACCCCTCCACTTT.